This T cell receptor beta chain came from a study of blood T cell repertoires in COVID-19. Study as a whole: T cells, B-cell-depleted T cells, or PBMCs supplied cDNA or gDNA.

In the original workflow: Amplification from reference gene primers served as the basis for estimated nucleated cell counts. Sequencing was performed with immunoSEQ multiplex PCR; in TCRdb, only in-frame clones are kept and a portion is missing. That table is the source of V, J and clone size, and D and trimming were worked out from the DNA. The profile shows almost 300,000 clones, more than 75% of them singletons. The germline V gene has CDR1 SNHLY and CDR2 FYNNEI. The CDR3 loop spans 15 amino acids. Trimming stripped 4 bases from V and 0 bases from J, with 9 bases between. Sequencing used peripheral blood. The clonotype was recovered from a man between 65 and 85 years old with acute or convalescent COVID-19. The chain links TRBV2 to TRBJ2-2; perhaps TRBD1 as D (6 bases). The CDR3 nucleotides are TGTGCCAGCAGTGGGGGGCCCCCGAACACCGGGGAGCTGTTTTTT. It yields the protein CASSGGPPNTGELFF.